These 14 T cell receptor beta chains were sequenced from one sample in a study of blood T cell repertoires in COVID-19. TCRdb's copy holds only in-frame clones and misses some; the assay was immunoSEQ multiplex PCR. The sample yields some 150,000 clones, around 86% seen once. Sequencing was done on a sample of PBMCs or T cells enriched from blood (not recorded which). The receptors were sampled from a man aged 50-60 years who had recovered from COVID-19.

This chain joins TRBV15 and TRBJ1-2, with D perhaps matching TRBD1 (6 bases). Trimming left V 2 bases short and J 3 bases short, with 16 bases between. Germline V gene lookup returns CDR1 LNHNV and CDR2 YYDKDF (reference sequence). This CDR3 has 16 residues. CDR3 in amino acids: CATSRSGGREDYGYTF. The CDR3 coding sequence is TGTGCCACCAGCAGATCGGGGGGCAGGGAGGACTATGGCTACACCTTC. The full variable domain, completed using reference TRBV15 and TRBJ1-2, is DAMVIQNPRYQVTQFGKPVTLSCSQTLNHNVMYWYQQKSSQAPKLLFHYYDKDFNNEADTPDNFQSRRPNTSFCFLDIRSPGLGDTAMYLCATSRSGGREDYGYTFGSGTRLTVV.

This chain links TRBV30 with TRBJ1-6; 7 bases are a match to TRBD1. The germline gives CDR1 GTSNPN, CDR2 SVGIG (reference sequence). This CDR3 spans 13 amino acids. J was trimmed by 5 bases and V by 4 bases; bases with no gene match: 2. The DNA of the CDR3 is TGTGCCTGGACCAGGGGGAATAATTCACCCCTCCACTTT. This translates into CAWTRGNNSPLHF.

The count of this clone is one. This rearrangement joins TRBV16 to TRBJ2-7; TRBD1 matches 8 bases. Trimming took 1 base from V and 6 from J; bases not matched to a gene: 2. The CDR3 is 13 amino acids. CDR1 is KGHSY, CDR2 FQNENV, per germline. The DNA for the CDR3 is TGTGCCAGCAGCCAATACAGGGGGGCCGAGCAGTACGTC. It is translated as CASSQYRGAEQYV.

The rearrangement links TRBV6-6 to TRBJ2-2; tentative D call: TRBD2 (6 bases). The V end lost 5 bases, the J end lost 5 bases, and 9 bases lay between the germline ends. The CDR3 has 13 amino acids. The V gene's germline CDR1 is MNHNY and CDR2 SVGAGI (reference sequence). The CDR3 sequence: CASSQGLTGELFF. Here the CDR3 DNA reads TGTGCCAGCAGTCAGGGACTTACCGGGGAGCTGTTTTTT.

This clone appeared a few times. The V gene is TRBV5-1, the J gene TRBJ2-2; 7 bases are shared with TRBD2. The CDR3 runs 17 residues. CDR1 SGHRS and CDR2 YFSETQ come from the germline V gene. J was trimmed by 0 bases and V by 3 bases; bases with no gene match: 8. CDR3 DNA sequence: TGCGCCAGCAGCTCGGACCCTAGCGGTACGAACACCGGGGAGCTGTTTTTT. Translation gives CASSSDPSGTNTGELFF.

The CDR3 spells CASSFSSGRSGNEQFF. CDR3 nucleotide sequence: TGCGCCAGCAGCTTTTCTAGCGGGAGGTCGGGGAATGAGCAGTTCTTC. This rearrangement joins TRBV5-1 to TRBJ2-1, with TRBD2 matching 11 bases. CDR1 is SGHRS and CDR2 is YFSETQ in the germline V gene. V gave up 2 bases and J gave up 7 bases; unmatched junction bases: 8. CDR3 length: 16 residues.

The chain recombines TRBV21-1 with TRBJ1-6; the table's D call, TRBD1, has no DNA check behind it. TRBV21-1 is recorded as a pseudogene. There are 18 residues in the CDR3. CDR3 nucleotides: TGTGCCAGCAGCAAAGAACGGACAGGGGGCTCCTATAATTCACCCCTCCACTTT. It codes for CASSKERTGGSYNSPLHF.

The rearrangement uses TRBV1 and TRBJ2-2; TRBD1, as called in the table, went unchecked against the DNA. TRBV1 is deemed a pseudogene. The CDR3 consists of 17 residues. As DNA, the CDR3 is TGCACCAGCAGCGGAACAGGGGGCACCTCGAACACCGGGGAGCTGTTTTTT. Encoded protein: CTSSGTGGTSNTGELFF.

The chain carries TRBV7-2 and TRBJ2-7, with D tentatively TRBD2 (7 bases). V was shortened by 2 bases and J by 3 bases, with 17 bases between the two germline ends. Germline assignment: CDR1 SGHTA and CDR2 FQGNSA. This CDR3 region has 16 residues. DNA of the CDR3: TGTGCCAGCAGCTTAATCTTTGGGGGAGGGGGCTACGAGCAGTACTTC. Residues: CASSLIFGGGGYEQYF. Full variable domain (outside the CDR3, taken from reference TRBV7-2 and TRBJ2-7): GAGVSQSPSNKVTEKGKDVELRCDPISGHTALYWYRQSLGQGLEFLIYFQGNSAPDKSGLPSDRFSAERTGGSVSTLTIQRTQQEDSAVYLCASSLIFGGGGYEQYFGPGTRLTVT.

In its sample, this clone was seen once. This rearrangement joins TRBV7-2 to TRBJ2-5, with TRBD2 identical over 13 bases. Germline V CDR1 and CDR2: SGHTA, FQGNSA. CDR3 size: 16 residues. V lost 5 bases and J lost 5; bases outside the gene matches: 8. CDR3 DNA sequence: TGTGCCAGCAGCCTCACAGGGACTAGCGGGGCTGAGACCCAGTACTTC. Amino acids: CASSLTGTSGAETQYF.

The count of this clone is one. The rearrangement joins TRBV7-2 to TRBJ2-1; 9 bases map to TRBD2. CDR3 length equals 15 residues. The germline gives CDR1 SGHTA, CDR2 FQGNSA. Unmatched junction bases numbered 0, after V lost 1 base and J lost 2 bases. The CDR3 region has the DNA TGTGCCAGCAGCTTAGTAGCGGGGGCCTACAATGAGCAGTTCTTC. Translating gives CASSLVAGAYNEQFF.

The chain joins TRBV7-3 to TRBJ2-1, with TRBD1 identical over 9 bases. The CDR3 is 17 residues long. J was trimmed by 8 bases and V by 4 bases; bases with no gene match: 15. CDR1 SGHTA and CDR2 FQGTGA come from the germline V gene. CDR3 loop: CASSSPGGTGLWDEQFF. The CDR3 region has the DNA TGTGCCAGCAGCTCCCCAGGGGGGACAGGGCTATGGGATGAGCAGTTCTTC.

This sequence joins TRBV3-1 (or the pseudogene TRBV3-2) and TRBJ2-1; TRBD1 might be the D (5 bases). Looked up from germline, CDR1 is LGHDT and CDR2 is YNNKEL (reference sequence). CDR3 size: 16 residues. V lost 2 bases, J lost 5 bases, and 16 bases lay in between. CDR3 coding DNA: TGTGCCAGCAGCCAAATTAGACTGGCAGGGAACAATGAGCAGTTCTTC. Protein sequence: CASSQIRLAGNNEQFF.

The chain employs TRBV9 and TRBJ1-4; TRBD1 agrees at 8 bases. Germline V gene sequence: CDR1 SGDLS, CDR2 YYNGEE. The CDR3 sequence is 16 residues long. V shed 3 bases and J 5 bases; nucleotides not matched to a gene: 9. Here the CDR3 reads CASSGKTGVTNEKLFF. The CDR3 bases are TGTGCCAGCAGCGGCAAGACAGGGGTCACGAATGAAAAACTGTTTTTT.